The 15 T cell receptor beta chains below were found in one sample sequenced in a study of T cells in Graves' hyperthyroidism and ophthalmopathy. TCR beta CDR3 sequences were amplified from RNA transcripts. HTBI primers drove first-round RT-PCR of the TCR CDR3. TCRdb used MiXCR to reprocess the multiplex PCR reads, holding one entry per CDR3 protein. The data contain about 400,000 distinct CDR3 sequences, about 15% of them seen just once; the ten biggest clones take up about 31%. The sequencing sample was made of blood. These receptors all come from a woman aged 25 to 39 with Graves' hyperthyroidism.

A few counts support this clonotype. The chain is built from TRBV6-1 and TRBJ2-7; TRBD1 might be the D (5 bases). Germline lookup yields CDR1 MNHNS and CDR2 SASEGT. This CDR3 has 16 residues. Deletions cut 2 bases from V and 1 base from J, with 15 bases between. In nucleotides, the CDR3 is TGTGCCAGCAGTGAATCGGATAGGGGCATTTCCTACGAGCAGTACTTC. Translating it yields CASSESDRGISYEQYF.

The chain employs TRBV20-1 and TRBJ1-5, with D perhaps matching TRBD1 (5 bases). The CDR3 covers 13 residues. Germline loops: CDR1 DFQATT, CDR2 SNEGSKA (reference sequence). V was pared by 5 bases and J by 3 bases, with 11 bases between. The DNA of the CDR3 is TGCAGTGCTGTCCGGGGCTACAATCAGCCCCAGCATTTT. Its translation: CSAVRGYNQPQHF.

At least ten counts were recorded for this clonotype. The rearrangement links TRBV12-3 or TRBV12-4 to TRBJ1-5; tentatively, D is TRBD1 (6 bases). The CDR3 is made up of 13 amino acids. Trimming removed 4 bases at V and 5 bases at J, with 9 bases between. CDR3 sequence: CASSSQGDQPQHF. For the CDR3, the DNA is TGTGCCAGCAGTTCACAGGGAGATCAGCCCCAGCATTTT.

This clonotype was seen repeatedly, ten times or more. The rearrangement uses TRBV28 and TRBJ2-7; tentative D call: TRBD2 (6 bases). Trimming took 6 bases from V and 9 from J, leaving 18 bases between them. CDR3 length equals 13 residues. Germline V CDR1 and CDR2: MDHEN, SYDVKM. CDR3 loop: CASSSGLYWGQYF. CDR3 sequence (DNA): TGTGCCAGCAGCTCGGGACTTTATTGGGGGCAGTACTTC.

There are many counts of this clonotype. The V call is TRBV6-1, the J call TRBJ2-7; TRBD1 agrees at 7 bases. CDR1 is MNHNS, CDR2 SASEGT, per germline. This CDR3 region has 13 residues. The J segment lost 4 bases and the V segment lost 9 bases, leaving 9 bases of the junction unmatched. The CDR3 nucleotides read TGTGCCAGTTATGCAGGGACAGCATACGAGCAGTACTTC. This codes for CASYAGTAYEQYF.

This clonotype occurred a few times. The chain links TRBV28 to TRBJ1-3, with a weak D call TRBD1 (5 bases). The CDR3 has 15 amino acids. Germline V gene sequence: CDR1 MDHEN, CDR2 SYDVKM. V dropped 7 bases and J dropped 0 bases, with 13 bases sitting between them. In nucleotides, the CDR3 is TGTGCCAGCAATTCTCCGGGGGGCTCTGGAAACACCATATATTTT. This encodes CASNSPGGSGNTIYF.

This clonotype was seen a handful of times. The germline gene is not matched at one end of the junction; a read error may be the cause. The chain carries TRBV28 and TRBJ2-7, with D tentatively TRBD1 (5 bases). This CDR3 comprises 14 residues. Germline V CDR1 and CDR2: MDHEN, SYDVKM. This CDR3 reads CACSTAGKTYEQYF. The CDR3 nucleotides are TGTGCCTGCAGTACAGCAGGGAAGACCTACGAGCAGTACTTC.

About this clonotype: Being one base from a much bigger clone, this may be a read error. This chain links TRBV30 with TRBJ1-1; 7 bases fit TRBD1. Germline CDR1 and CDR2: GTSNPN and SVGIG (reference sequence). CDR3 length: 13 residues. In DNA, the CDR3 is TGTTCCTGGGTATACAGGGGGAACACTGAAGCTTTCTTT. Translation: CSWVYRGNTEAFF.

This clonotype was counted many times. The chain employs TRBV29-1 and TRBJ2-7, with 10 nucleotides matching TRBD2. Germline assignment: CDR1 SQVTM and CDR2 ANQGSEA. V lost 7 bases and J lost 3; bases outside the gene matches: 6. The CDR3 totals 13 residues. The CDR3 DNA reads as TGCAGCGCAACTAGCGGGGATAGCTACGAGCAGTACTTC. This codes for CSATSGDSYEQYF.

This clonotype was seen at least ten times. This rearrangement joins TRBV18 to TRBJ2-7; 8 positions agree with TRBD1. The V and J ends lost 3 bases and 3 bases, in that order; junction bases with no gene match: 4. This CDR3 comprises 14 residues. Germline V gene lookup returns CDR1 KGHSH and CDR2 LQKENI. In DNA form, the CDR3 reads TGTGCCAGCTCACCCGTGGACAGGGACTACGAGCAGTACTTC. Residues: CASSPVDRDYEQYF. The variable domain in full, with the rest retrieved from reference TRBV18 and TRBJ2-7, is NAGVMQNPRHLVRRRGQEARLRCSPMKGHSHVYWYRQLPEEGLKFMVYLQKENIIDESGMPKERFSAEFPKEGPSILRIQQVVRGDSAAYFCASSPVDRDYEQYFGPGTRLTVT.

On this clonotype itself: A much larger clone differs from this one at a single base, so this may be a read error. The CDR3 loop is CASSQGLAYNEQFF. The CDR3 DNA reads as TGTGCCAGCAGCCAGGGACTAGCGTACAATGAGCAGTTCTTC. This chain uses TRBV14 with TRBJ2-1; 10 bases are a match to TRBD2. There are 14 residues in the CDR3. Germline trimming cut 3 bases from V and 4 bases from J; bases unmatched to any gene: 0. From germline, CDR1 is SGHDN and CDR2 FVKESK.

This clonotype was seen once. CDR3 bases: TGTGCCAGCAGCCAAACCGGGACTAGCGGTCTCAATGAGCAGTTCTTC. The encoded protein is CASSQTGTSGLNEQFF. V gene TRBV4-2 combines with J gene TRBJ2-1; 11 bases fit TRBD2. Trimming at V came to 2 bases and at J to 6 bases, leaving 6 bases not matched to a gene. The CDR3 runs 16 residues. The germline V gene has CDR1 LGHNA and CDR2 YNFKEQ.

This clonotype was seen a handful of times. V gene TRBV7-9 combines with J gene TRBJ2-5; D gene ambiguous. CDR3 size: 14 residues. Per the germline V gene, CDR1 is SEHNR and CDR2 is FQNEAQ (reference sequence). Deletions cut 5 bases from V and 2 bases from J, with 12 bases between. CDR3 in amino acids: CASSNTRSQETQYF. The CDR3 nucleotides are TGTGCCAGCAGCAACACAAGATCTCAAGAGACCCAGTACTTC.

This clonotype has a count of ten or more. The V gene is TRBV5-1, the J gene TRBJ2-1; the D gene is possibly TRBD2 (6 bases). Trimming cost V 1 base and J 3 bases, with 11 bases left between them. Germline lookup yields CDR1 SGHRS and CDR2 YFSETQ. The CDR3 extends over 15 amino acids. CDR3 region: CASSLPAGNYNEQFF. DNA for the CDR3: TGCGCCAGCAGCTTGCCGGCGGGGAACTACAATGAGCAGTTCTTC.

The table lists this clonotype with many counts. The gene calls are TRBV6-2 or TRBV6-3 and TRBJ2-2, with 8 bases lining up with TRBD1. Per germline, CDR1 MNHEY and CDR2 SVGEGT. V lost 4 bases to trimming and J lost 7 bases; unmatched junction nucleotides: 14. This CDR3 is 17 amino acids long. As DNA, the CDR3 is TGTGCCAGCAGTTCCCCTCAGGGGGCGCAAGGGATCGGGGAGCTGTTTTTT. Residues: CASSSPQGAQGIGELFF.